This TCR beta chain was found in a study of cytomegalovirus exposure and HLA in healthy donors. Trimming cost V 3 bases and J 7 bases; bases outside gene matches: 5. Germline V CDR1 and CDR2: GTSNPN, SVGIG (reference sequence). There are 14 residues in the CDR3. Use of 60 Vbeta and 13 Jbeta primers characterized the PCR. TCRdb's table, derived via immunoSEQ multiplex PCR, lists solely in-frame clones and lacks some. The data hold some 150,000 clones, with about 80% observed a single time. Only one count was recorded for this clone. What it binds is unknown. Notes on the study in general: Per a later analysis, 15,000 to 20,000 TCR beta sequences showed association with HLA alleles at 0.05 false discovery rate. The study flagged about 150 TCR beta chains as cytomegalovirus-associated. Among CMV-associated TCR beta chains, most appeared HLA-restricted in a later analysis.

The chain is built from TRBV30 and TRBJ2-1, with 11 bases fitting TRBD1. The source of this sequence is a woman between 45 and 60 years old in good health and CMV-seropositive. Sample: PBMCs. For the CDR3, the DNA is TGTGCCTGGAGGGGACAGGGGGAGGGTAATGAGCAGTTCTTC. Translated, it gives CAWRGQGEGNEQFF.